This TCR beta chain was observed in a study of T cell responses to AZD1222 COVID-19 vaccine. V lost 7 bases and J 3 bases, leaving 9 bases between the germline ends. The germline CDR1 and CDR2 sequences are SGHTA and FQGTGA. The CDR3 length is 13 residues. The protocol was immunoSEQ multiplex PCR, while the TCRdb copy is restricted to in-frame clones and leaves out a portion. The top ten hold roughly 1.2% of the sample, which has roughly 140,000 clones, approximately 94% seen once. The chain has TRBV7-3 and TRBJ2-2; maybe TRBD1 (5 bases). This sequence originates from an adult in good health. The source material was peripheral blood, sampled on day 0 of AZD1222 vaccination. For the CDR3, the DNA is TGTGCCAGCACTGACAGTTACACCGGGGAGCTGTTTTTT. Its protein is CASTDSYTGELFF.